These 22 T cell receptor beta chains came from one sample sequenced in a study of tumor-infiltrating lymphocytes in primary liver carcinoma. Constant-region priming of approximately 500 ng total RNA yielded TCR beta cDNA. Three-round nested multiplex PCR performed with slightly modified ARM-PCR produced the TCR beta libraries. For approximately 10 cycles apiece, the opening two PCR rounds ran with TRBV1-TRBV30 forward primers and a C-beta reverse primer. TCRdb reanalysed the multiplex PCR reads using MiXCR and keeps one entry per CDR3 protein. The data contain about 330,000 distinct CDR3 sequences, almost 65% of them singletons. Blood RNA was derived from unsorted whole blood, and germline DNA was extracted too. Source material: peripheral blood. These receptor sequences come from a middle-aged man with primary liver carcinoma and hepatitis B virus infection.

In this sample, this clonotype turned up once. A much more abundant neighbour one base away suggests this may be a read error. The genes are TRBV10-3 and TRBJ2-7; D perhaps matches TRBD1 (5 bases). The CDR3 extends over 14 amino acids. Germline V gene sequence: CDR1 ENHRY, CDR2 SYGVKD. V gave up 0 bases and J gave up 3 bases, with 9 bases separating them. CDR3 DNA: TGTGCCATCAGTGAGTCACTCAGGGTCTACGAGCAGTACTTC. Amino acid sequence: CAISESLRVYEQYF.

In its sample, this clonotype was seen a few times. The rearrangement uses TRBV5-1 and TRBJ2-1, with 9 bases that match TRBD1. The junction had 5 bases not matched to a gene; V was cut back by 0 bases and J by 10 bases. CDR3 length: 14 amino acids. In germline, CDR1 is SGHRS, CDR2 YFSETQ. CDR3 amino acids: CASSLAGTGREQFF. The CDR3 region has the DNA TGCGCCAGCAGCTTGGCCGGGACAGGGCGGGAGCAGTTCTTC.

A remark on this clonotype: This clone may be a read error of a much larger clone one base away. The chain carries TRBV12-3 or TRBV12-4 and TRBJ1-3; 9 bases agree with TRBD1. The CDR3 has 17 residues. The V and J ends lost 5 bases and 0 bases, in that order; junction bases with no gene match: 8. The CDR3 region has the DNA TGTGCCAGCAGTCTAGACACAGGGGGCTCCTCTGGAAACACCATATATTTT. This codes for CASSLDTGGSSGNTIYF.

The chain employs TRBV4-1 and TRBJ2-7, with 11 bases matching TRBD2. The CDR3 sequence is 16 residues long. V lost 2 bases, J lost 4 bases, and 7 bases stayed unmatched. Germline V CDR1 and CDR2: MGHRA, YSYEKL. The CDR3 sequence is CASSQTALAGGYEQYF. DNA for the CDR3: TGCGCCAGCAGCCAAACCGCCCTAGCGGGAGGATACGAGCAGTACTTC.

This clonotype was seen only a few times. This rearrangement joins TRBV28 to TRBJ1-2; 7 positions agree with TRBD1. Per germline, CDR1 MDHEN and CDR2 SYDVKM. This CDR3 is 12 amino acids long. V was pared by 9 bases and J by 2 bases, with 3 bases of the junction left unmatched. CDR3 DNA: TGTGCCAGTAACAGGGGCAACTATGGCTACACCTTC. This codes for CASNRGNYGYTF.

This clonotype was seen only a few times. The rearrangement links TRBV5-4 to TRBJ1-1, with D possibly TRBD1 on 5 matching bases. Germline values: CDR1 SGHNT, CDR2 YYREEE (reference sequence). This CDR3 comprises 12 residues. V gave up 4 bases and J gave up 11 bases, with 15 bases separating them. The CDR3 here is CASSPDRRPAFF. CDR3 DNA: TGTGCCAGCAGCCCTGACAGACGCCCGGCTTTCTTT.

This clonotype was picked up a small number of times. The chain links TRBV7-9 to TRBJ1-2, with TRBD1 matching 9 bases. Germline CDR1 and CDR2: SEHNR and FQNEAQ (reference sequence). The CDR3 loop spans 14 amino acids. J gave up 6 bases and V 4 bases, and 6 bases lay outside the gene matches. The CDR3 coding sequence is TGTGCCAGCAGCTCCCTGAGGACAGGGGATGGCTACACCTTC. Translation: CASSSLRTGDGYTF.

This chain uses TRBV10-2 with TRBJ2-7; perhaps D is TRBD1 or TRBD2 (5 bases each). The CDR3 sequence is 14 residues long. Germline lookup yields CDR1 WSHSY and CDR2 SAAADI. The germline V and J ends were trimmed by 4 bases and 0 bases, with 10 bases remaining between them. CDR3 region: CASSVPGSSYEQYF. Written as DNA, the CDR3 is TGCGCCAGCAGTGTGCCAGGGAGCTCCTACGAGCAGTACTTC.

The J gene is TRBJ2-1, the V gene TRBV7-3, with 8 bases lining up with TRBD1. The CDR3 runs 15 residues. The J segment lost 5 bases and the V segment lost 5 bases, leaving 8 bases of the junction unmatched. The germline gives CDR1 SGHTA, CDR2 FQGTGA. CDR3 in amino acids: CASSPGGGNNNEQFF. The CDR3 DNA reads TGTGCCAGCAGCCCAGGGGGCGGGAACAACAATGAGCAGTTCTTC.

The chain couples TRBV28 to TRBJ2-3, with a tentative D call TRBD2 (8 bases). Trimming took 6 bases from V and 4 from J, leaving 17 bases between them. The CDR3 consists of 15 residues. Germline V gene sequence: CDR1 MDHEN, CDR2 SYDVKM. The DNA of the CDR3 is TGTGCCAGCAGGAAGCGGGAGAGGGGGCCAGATACGCAGTATTTT. This sequence encodes CASRKRERGPDTQYF.

CDR3 in amino acids: CAWTPPRARFYEQYF. CDR3 coding DNA: TGTGCCTGGACTCCGCCTCGAGCCAGGTTCTACGAGCAGTACTTC. The gene calls are TRBV30 and TRBJ2-7; D is undetermined. CDR3 length: 15 residues. Germline CDR1 GTSNPN, CDR2 SVGIG (reference sequence). With 4 bases removed from V and 3 bases from J, the gap between germline ends came to 19 bases. Looking up the rest from reference TRBV30 and TRBJ2-7 gives the full variable domain: SQTIHQWPATLVQPVGSPLSLECTVEGTSNPNLYWYRQAAGRGLQLLFYSVGIGQISSEVPQNLSASRPQDRQFILSSKKLLLSDSGFYLCAWTPPRARFYEQYFGPGTRLTVT.

To note about this clonotype: A much bigger clone sits one base away, suggesting this may be a read error. The genes are TRBV4-3 and TRBJ1-6, with a tentative D call TRBD1 (6 bases). Trimming pared 0 bases from V and 11 bases from J, leaving 14 bases between. The CDR3 has 15 amino acids. Germline V gene lookup returns CDR1 LGHNA and CDR2 YSLEER. The chain's CDR3 is CASSQERGVNTPLHF. The CDR3 DNA reads as TGCGCCAGCAGCCAAGAAAGGGGGGTCAATACACCCCTCCACTTT.

A few counts support this clonotype. CDR3 region: CASSFGGPDYEQYF. CDR3 DNA: TGCGCCAGCAGCTTTGGGGGGCCCGACTACGAGCAGTACTTC. The rearrangement joins TRBV5-1 to TRBJ2-7; the D gene could be TRBD1 or TRBD2 (6 bases each). Per germline, CDR1 SGHRS and CDR2 YFSETQ. The V and J ends lost 2 bases and 3 bases respectively, with 12 bases between them. The CDR3 runs 14 residues.

This clonotype came up once. The rearrangement links TRBV29-1 to TRBJ2-3, with D perhaps TRBD2 (6 bases). CDR1 SQVTM and CDR2 ANQGSEA come from the germline V gene. V gave up 5 bases and J gave up 5 bases, with 17 bases separating them. The CDR3 contains 14 residues. As DNA, the CDR3 is TGCAGCGTTAAGTACTCGGAGGGTGAAGATACGCAGTATTTT. It codes for CSVKYSEGEDTQYF.

This clonotype has a count of ten or more. The gene calls are TRBV29-1 and TRBJ2-7; 9 bases fit TRBD2. Trimming at V came to 2 bases and at J to 2 bases, leaving 4 bases not matched to a gene. This CDR3 is built from 14 residues. Germline V lookup: CDR1 SQVTM, CDR2 ANQGSEA. The CDR3 protein is CSVEISGRPYEQYF. In DNA form, the CDR3 reads TGCAGCGTTGAAATTAGCGGGAGACCCTACGAGCAGTACTTC.

As to this clonotype: This is likely a read error, given that the CDR3 carries no conserved phenylalanine or tryptophan at its end. The V gene is TRBV6-6, the J gene TRBJ2-7, with 7 bases lining up with TRBD1. Germline trimming cut 5 bases from V and 6 bases from J; bases unmatched to any gene: 13. This CDR3 has 15 residues. Looked up from germline, CDR1 is MNHNY and CDR2 is SVGAGI (reference sequence). The CDR3 here is CASSRTKGQPIEQYS. CDR3 DNA: TGTGCCAGCAGTCGCACAAAGGGACAGCCCATCGAGCAGTACTCC.

This clonotype was counted only a few times. The J gene is TRBJ2-7, the V gene TRBV5-3; D remains unclear. TRBV5-3 is labeled an ORF, and its function is uncertain. V was trimmed by 4 bases and J by 4 bases, leaving 18 bases between them. This CDR3 is built from 15 residues. CDR3 in DNA: TGTGCCAGAAGCGGGGTCAACCAAAGCCAATACGAGCAGTACTTC. This translates into CARSGVNQSQYEQYF.

As regards this clonotype: This sequence may be a read error, since a much larger clone differs from it by one base. This chain joins TRBV6-2 or TRBV6-3 and TRBJ2-5; D ambiguous. Per germline, CDR1 MNHEY and CDR2 SVGEGT. This CDR3 spans 17 amino acids. The CDR3 DNA is TGTACCAGCAGTTACAACGGAAAACTTGGTGACCAAGAGACCCAGTACTTC. The encoded protein is CTSSYNGKLGDQETQYF.

As for this clonotype: One end of the junction does not line up with germline, which may come from a read error. The chain uses TRBV11-2 and TRBJ2-7; 12 bases are shared with TRBD2. Per the germline V gene, CDR1 is SGHAT and CDR2 is FQNNGV. This CDR3 is built from 18 residues. The CDR3 is CAGSLIILAGGGGNEQYF. For the CDR3, the DNA is TGTGCCGGCAGCTTAATCATCCTAGCGGGAGGGGGGGGTAACGAGCAGTACTTC.

Of note for this clonotype: This may stem from a read error, because a much larger clone lies one nucleotide away. The V gene is TRBV10-3, the J gene TRBJ2-3, with 10 bases fitting TRBD2. CDR3 length: 14 amino acids. Germline V lookup: CDR1 ENHRY, CDR2 SYGVKD. In DNA form, the CDR3 reads TGTGTCATCAGTGACCTAGCGGGAGTAAAGGCGCAGTATTTT. Residues: CVISDLAGVKAQYF.

This clonotype was picked up a small number of times. The chain joins TRBV14 to TRBJ2-7; D gene uncertain. V was pared by 5 bases and J by 5 bases, with 16 bases between. The germline V gene has CDR1 SGHDN and CDR2 FVKESK. The CDR3 contains 14 residues. CDR3 DNA sequence: TGTGCCAGCAGCGAATACTCGGGTGCGGACGAGCAGTACTTC. It codes for CASSEYSGADEQYF.

With regard to this clonotype: The junction departs from germline at one end; a sequencing error may be responsible. The chain couples TRBV29-1 to TRBJ2-7; D is unresolved. The CDR3 runs to 16 residues. Germline-derived CDR1 and CDR2 are SQVTM and ANQGSEA. The CDR3 DNA sequence: TGCAGCATTGAGTTGGCTGGCGTATTTTCTCGCTACGAGCAGTACTTC. This gives the protein CSIELAGVFSRYEQYF.